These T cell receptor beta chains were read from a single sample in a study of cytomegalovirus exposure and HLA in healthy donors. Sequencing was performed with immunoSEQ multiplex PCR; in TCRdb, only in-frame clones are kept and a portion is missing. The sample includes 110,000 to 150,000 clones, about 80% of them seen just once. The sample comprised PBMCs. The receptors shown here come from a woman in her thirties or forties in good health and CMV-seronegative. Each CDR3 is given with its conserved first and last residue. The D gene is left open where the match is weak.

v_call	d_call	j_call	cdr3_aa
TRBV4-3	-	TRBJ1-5	CASSQDPGQPHQPQHF
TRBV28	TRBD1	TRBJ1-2	CASYESTGPYGYTF
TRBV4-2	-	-	CASSPARPPYEQYF
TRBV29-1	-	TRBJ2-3	CSVGPSQSTDTQYF
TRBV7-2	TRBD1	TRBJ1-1	CASSHDLGQGMAEAFF
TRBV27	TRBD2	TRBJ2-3	CASSPLLADTDTQYF
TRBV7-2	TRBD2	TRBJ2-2	CASSLGRAPTGELFF
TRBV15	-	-	CATSRTRSGAHYEQYF
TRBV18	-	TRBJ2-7	CASSPPLDTYEQYF
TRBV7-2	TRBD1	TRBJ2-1	CASSLDRGSYNEQFF
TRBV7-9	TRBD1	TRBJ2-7	CASSPTGGAYEQYF
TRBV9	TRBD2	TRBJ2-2	CASSVTAGGPVGELFF
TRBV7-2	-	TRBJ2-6	CASSLDRPSGANVLTF
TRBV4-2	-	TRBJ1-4	CASSPSDSSNEKLFF
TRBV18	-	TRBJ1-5	CASSPWDTLLFGDQPQHF
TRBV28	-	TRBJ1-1	CASSSTLIRVTEAFF
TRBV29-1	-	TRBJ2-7	CSVEVSGLSYYYEQYF
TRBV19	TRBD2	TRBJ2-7	CASSMTASGRAYEQYF
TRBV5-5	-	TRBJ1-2	CASSFSVATRHYGYTF
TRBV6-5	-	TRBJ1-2	CASSLGGTYGYTF
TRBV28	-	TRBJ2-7	CASSLWGGNYEQYF
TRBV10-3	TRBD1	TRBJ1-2	CAISEPDRVVARDGYTF
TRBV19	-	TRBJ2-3	CASSARPLALSTDTQYF
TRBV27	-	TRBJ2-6	CASSLSAGTGANVLTF
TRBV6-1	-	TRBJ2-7	CASTLRWERNEQYF
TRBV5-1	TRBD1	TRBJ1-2	CASSLGDSNYGYTF
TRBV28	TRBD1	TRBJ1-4	CASRTGIEKLFF
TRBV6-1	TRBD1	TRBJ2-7	CASNPLGQAYEQYF
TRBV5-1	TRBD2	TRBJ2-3	CASSHGLAGGDSRGQYF
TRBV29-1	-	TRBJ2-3	CSVRQSPDTQYF
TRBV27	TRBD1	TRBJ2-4	CASRLLGQGEDIQYF
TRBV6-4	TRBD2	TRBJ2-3	CASSGAGGTDTQYF
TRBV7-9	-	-	CASSQPGLYEQYF
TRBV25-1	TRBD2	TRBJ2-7	CASKGRLAEDYEQYF
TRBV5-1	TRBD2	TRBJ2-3	CASSSPLLAGGPLSTDTQYF
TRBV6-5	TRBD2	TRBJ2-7	CASSYSTGLVNYEQYF
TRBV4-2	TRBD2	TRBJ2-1	CASSQDRGAYNEQFF
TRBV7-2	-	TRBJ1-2	CASSLAVGGAYGYTF
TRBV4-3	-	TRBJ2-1	CASSQAYGHTVAGYNEQFF
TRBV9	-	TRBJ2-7	CASSVRQESYEQYF
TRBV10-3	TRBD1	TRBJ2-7	CAIRGRDRVNEQYF
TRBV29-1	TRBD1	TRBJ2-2	CSGGQGTGELFF
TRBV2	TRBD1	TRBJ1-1	CASSRDRGWNTEAFF
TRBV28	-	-	CASKTWGEGEQYF
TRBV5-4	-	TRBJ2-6	CASSLANSLGGANVLTF
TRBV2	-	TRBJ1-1	CASSGTVRDTEAFF